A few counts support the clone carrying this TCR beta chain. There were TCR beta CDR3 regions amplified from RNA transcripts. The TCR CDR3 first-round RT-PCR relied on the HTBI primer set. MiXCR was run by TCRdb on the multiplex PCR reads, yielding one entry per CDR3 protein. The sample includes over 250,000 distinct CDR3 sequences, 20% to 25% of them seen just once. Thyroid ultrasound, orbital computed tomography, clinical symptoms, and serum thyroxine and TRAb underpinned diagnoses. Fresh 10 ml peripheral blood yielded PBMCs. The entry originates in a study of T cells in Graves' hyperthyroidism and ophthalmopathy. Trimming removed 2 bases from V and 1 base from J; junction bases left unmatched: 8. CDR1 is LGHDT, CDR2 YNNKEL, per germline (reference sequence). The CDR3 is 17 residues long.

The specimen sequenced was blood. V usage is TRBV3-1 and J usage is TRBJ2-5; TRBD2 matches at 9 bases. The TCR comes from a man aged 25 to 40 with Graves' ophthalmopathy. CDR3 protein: CASSQTQAGGPQETQYF. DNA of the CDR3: TGTGCCAGCAGCCAAACACAAGCGGGAGGTCCCCAAGAGACCCAGTACTTC.